The rows below give T cell receptor beta chains drawn from one sample of a study of CD8+ T cells in alopecia areata. This table comes from immunoSEQ multiplex PCR, and its TCRdb copy is limited to in-frame clones, with some not included. The profile shows some 170,000 clones, approximately 59% of them singletons. Sequenced material: CD4+ T cells sorted from blood, taken at week 0. Source of these receptors: a human donor with alopecia areata. CDR3s include the opening cysteine and the closing phenylalanine or tryptophan. The D gene is left open where the match is weak. Not every row has a clone size; where given, it reads once, few, many or a size class.

TRBV2	NA	TRBJ1-2	once	14	TGTGCCAGCATCAAGGAAACGGGGAACTATGGCTACACCTTC	CASIKETGNYGYTF
TRBV7-2	NA	TRBJ1-2	NA	14	TGTGCCAGTAAACGACAGTCTTCTAACTATGGCTACACCTTC	CASKRQSSNYGYTF
TRBV30	NA	TRBJ1-4	NA	14	TGTGCCTGGAGACCTCAGGGCCCTAATGAAAAACTGTTTTTT	CAWRPQGPNEKLFF
TRBV30	NA	TRBJ1-5	NA	13	TGTGCCTGGAGTCGGGAGAATAATCAGCCCCAGCATTTT	CAWSRENNQPQHF
TRBV29-1	NA	TRBJ2-3	few	11	TGCAGCGTCGGGACTCGTGATACGCAGTATTTT	CSVGTRDTQYF
TRBV14	TRBD1	TRBJ2-7	many	16	TGTGCCAGCAGCCAAAAGACAGGGTTCTCCTCCTACGAGCAGTACTTC	CASSQKTGFSSYEQYF
TRBV7-3	NA	TRBJ1-1	NA	14	TGTGCCAGCAGCTTTTCGGGTTGGGGAACTGAAGCTTTCTTT	CASSFSGWGTEAFF
TRBV11-3	NA	TRBJ2-1	few	12	TGTGCCAGCAGCTTAAGGAGAAATGAGCAGTTCTTC	CASSLRRNEQFF
TRBV29-1	TRBD1	TRBJ2-2	NA	14	TGCAGCGCCCGACAGGGGGCGGACACCGGGGAGCTGTTTTTT	CSARQGADTGELFF
TRBV11-2	TRBD1	TRBJ2-5	few	14	TGTGCCAGCAGCCCCCGACAGGGATTAGAGACCCAGTACTTC	CASSPRQGLETQYF
TRBV30	TRBD2	TRBJ2-3	NA	15	TGTGCCTGGAGAAGCGGGATGGGAGGCACAGATACGCAGTATTTT	CAWRSGMGGTDTQYF
TRBV19	TRBD2	TRBJ2-3	few	14	TGTGCCAGTAGGTCTAGCGGGGATACGGATACGCAGTATTTT	CASRSSGDTDTQYF
TRBV5-1	NA	TRBJ2-7	NA	12	TGCGCCAGCAGCTTGGGCAGGGCTGAGCAGTACTTC	CASSLGRAEQYF
TRBV30	NA	TRBJ2-7	NA	12	TGTGCCGTGAGGGTGGATCCCTACGAGCAGTACTTC	CAVRVDPYEQYF
TRBV30	NA	TRBJ2-5	NA	18	TGTGCCTGGAGGGTACGGATTGGCGGGGCCCGGGGAAAAGAGACCCAGTACTTC	CAWRVRIGGARGKETQYF
TRBV4-2	TRBD1	TRBJ2-7	NA	15	TGTGCCAGCAGCACCGCGGGACAGGGGATTTACGAGCAGTACTTC	CASSTAGQGIYEQYF
TRBV14	TRBD1	TRBJ1-6	NA	15	TGTGCCAGCAGCCAGGCCGGGACAGGGCCTTCACCCCTCCACTTT	CASSQAGTGPSPLHF
TRBV6-1	NA	TRBJ1-2	NA	14	TGTGCCAGCAGTGAACCTGAAATGGCCCATGGCTACACCTTC	CASSEPEMAHGYTF
TRBV4-2	NA	TRBJ2-5	few	15	TGTGCCAGCAGCCAAGGGACGGGGATCCCAGAGACCCAGTACTTC	CASSQGTGIPETQYF
TRBV5-1	NA	TRBJ1-6	NA	15	TGCGCCAGCAGCTTGGATCTGGGGGCGGATTCACCCCTCCACTTT	CASSLDLGADSPLHF
TRBV5-4	TRBD1	TRBJ2-7	NA	15	TGTGCCAGCAGCTTCCGGCGACAGGGGGGATACGAGCAGTACTTC	CASSFRRQGGYEQYF
TRBV6-5	TRBD1	TRBJ1-6	NA	15	TGTGCCAGCAGTACGGAGGGACAGTCTAATTCACCCCTCCACTTT	CASSTEGQSNSPLHF
TRBV6-5	TRBD1	TRBJ2-7	NA	12	TGTGCCAGCAGTCAGGGGGCCTACGAGCAGTACTTC	CASSQGAYEQYF
TRBV10-3	NA	TRBJ2-3	few	11	TGTGCCACGAGGGGCACAGATACGCAGTATTTT	CATRGTDTQYF
TRBV28	TRBD2	TRBJ2-3	NA	13	TGTGCCAGCAGACTAGCGGAAACAGATACGCAGTATTTT	CASRLAETDTQYF
TRBV2	NA	TRBJ1-1	NA	14	TGTGCCAGCAGGGGTAGGACGGTGAACACTGAAGCTTTCTTT	CASRGRTVNTEAFF
TRBV2	NA	TRBJ1-4	NA	14	TGTGCCAGCCGGTGGGGACCCCTTAATGAAAAACTGTTTTTT	CASRWGPLNEKLFF
TRBV7-3	NA	TRBJ2-5	NA	13	TGTGCCAGCAGCTTGAGAGGGGGAGAGACCCAGTACTTC	CASSLRGGETQYF
TRBV15	NA	TRBJ1-3	few	13	TGTGCCACCAGCAGTAGCCAGAGAGACACCATATATTTT	CATSSSQRDTIYF
TRBV10-3	NA	TRBJ2-5	NA	16	TGTGCCATCAGTGAGTCGTCGTTAGGGACCTCCGGGGGCCAGTACTTC	CAISESSLGTSGGQYF
TRBV15	NA	TRBJ2-5	NA	13	TGTGCCACCAGCAGAGGACAGGAAGAGACCCAGTACTTC	CATSRGQEETQYF
TRBV5-1	NA	TRBJ2-3	NA	20	TGCGCCAGCAGCTTGGGCCCCCACCTTACAGGGCGAGGAGCCACAGATACGCAGTATTTT	CASSLGPHLTGRGATDTQYF
TRBV28	TRBD2	TRBJ2-1	NA	14	TGTGCCAGCCTGGGAGGGATGGGGTACAATGAGCAGTTCTTC	CASLGGMGYNEQFF
TRBV7-2	NA	TRBJ1-6	NA	15	TGTGCCAGCAGCTTAGGCCCCGCCGATAATTCACCCCTCCACTTT	CASSLGPADNSPLHF
TRBV5-1	NA	TRBJ2-1	once	13	TGCGCCAGCAGCTTCCGAGCGGGCGATGAGCAGTTCTTC	CASSFRAGDEQFF
TRBV9	TRBD1	TRBJ2-5	NA	17	TGTGCCAGCAGCCACACTTCGGGACAGAGCGCGCAAGAGACCCAGTACTTC	CASSHTSGQSAQETQYF
TRBV7-2	NA	TRBJ1-6	NA	14	TGTGCCAGCAGCCCGGACAGAAATAATTCACCCCTCCACTTT	CASSPDRNNSPLHF
TRBV25-1	NA	TRBJ2-3	few	15	TGTGCCAGCAGTGGCTTTACGGGGGCAGGAGATACGCAGTATTTT	CASSGFTGAGDTQYF
TRBV7-6	NA	TRBJ1-4	few	14	TGTGCCAGCAGTTTCGGACAGTACAATGAAAAACTGTTTTTT	CASSFGQYNEKLFF
TRBV29-1	NA	TRBJ1-1	NA	14	TGCAGCGTTGAAGGACAGAACTTGAACACTGAAGCTTTCTTT	CSVEGQNLNTEAFF
TRBV29-1	TRBD1	TRBJ1-2	few	13	TGCAGCGTTGTTGGCAGGGGGATCTATGGCTACACCTTC	CSVVGRGIYGYTF
TRBV11-2	TRBD2	TRBJ2-7	NA	15	TGTGCCAGCAGCCGTCTAGCGGGGGGAACCTACGAGCAGTACTTC	CASSRLAGGTYEQYF
TRBV6-5	NA	TRBJ1-5	NA	15	TGTGCCAGCAGACCGGACAGTTTCCCCAATCAGCCCCAGCATTTT	CASRPDSFPNQPQHF
TRBV13	NA	TRBJ2-5	NA	11	TGTGCCAGCGGCGGACAAGAGACCCAGTACTTC	CASGGQETQYF
TRBV30	NA	TRBJ1-5	NA	13	TGTGCCTGGAGTGGACAAGACAATCAGCCCCAGCATTTT	CAWSGQDNQPQHF
TRBV19	TRBD2	TRBJ2-3	NA	15	TGTGCCAGTAGTCTACTAGCGGGGGGCACAGATACGCAGTATTTT	CASSLLAGGTDTQYF
TRBV5-1	NA	TRBJ1-3	NA	14	TGCGCCAGCAGCTTGGCAGGCCGTGGAAACACCATATATTTT	CASSLAGRGNTIYF
TRBV4-2	NA	TRBJ2-7	NA	15	TGTGCCAGCAGCCAAGATGCGGGGGCTTTAGGGGAGCAGTACTTC	CASSQDAGALGEQYF
TRBV11-1	NA	TRBJ1-5	once	13	TGTGCCAGCAGCATGGCCCCTAATCAGCCCCAGCATTTT	CASSMAPNQPQHF
TRBV7-2	TRBD1	TRBJ1-2	NA	14	TGTGCCAGCAGCTTCCGACAGGGGGACTATGGCTACACCTTC	CASSFRQGDYGYTF
TRBV29-1	NA	TRBJ1-3	NA	12	TGCAGCGCCCAAGAAGCTGGAAACACCATATATTTT	CSAQEAGNTIYF
TRBV18	NA	TRBJ2-7	few	14	TGTGCCAGCTCACCTCGACAGGCTTTCTACGAGCAGTACTTC	CASSPRQAFYEQYF